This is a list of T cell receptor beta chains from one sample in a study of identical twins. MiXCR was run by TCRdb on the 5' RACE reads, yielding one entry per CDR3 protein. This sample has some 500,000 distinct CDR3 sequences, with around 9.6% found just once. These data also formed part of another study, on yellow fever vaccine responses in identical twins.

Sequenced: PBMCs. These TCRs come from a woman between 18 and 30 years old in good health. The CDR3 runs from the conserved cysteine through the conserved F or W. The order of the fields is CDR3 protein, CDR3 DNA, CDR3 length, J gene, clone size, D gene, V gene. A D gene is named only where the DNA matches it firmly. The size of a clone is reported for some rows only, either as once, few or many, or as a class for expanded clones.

CDR3: CASSSPAVNNEQFF
DNA: TGTGCCAGCAGTTCCCCGGCAGTCAACAATGAGCAGTTCTTC
length: 14
J: TRBJ2-1
size: -
D: -
V: TRBV28

CDR3: CASSRDRKNENIQYF
DNA: TGTGCCAGCAGCAGGGACAGAAAGAATGAAAACATTCAGTACTTC
length: 15
J: TRBJ2-4
size: few
D: TRBD1
V: TRBV28

CDR3: CASSITSGQETQYF
DNA: TGTGCCAGCAGTATTACTAGCGGACAAGAGACCCAGTACTTC
length: 14
J: TRBJ2-5
size: -
D: TRBD2
V: TRBV14

CDR3: CASNNAGNYEQYF
DNA: TGTGCCAGCAACAACGCGGGAAACTACGAGCAGTACTTC
length: 13
J: TRBJ2-7
size: many
D: -
V: TRBV7-9

CDR3: CASSLNRLQHGYTF
DNA: TGTGCCAGCAGCTTAAACCGACTACAACATGGCTACACCTTC
length: 14
J: TRBJ1-2
size: few
D: -
V: TRBV7-2

CDR3: CSASRGSGNEQFF
DNA: TGCAGTGCTAGTAGGGGTTCGGGCAATGAGCAGTTCTTC
length: 13
J: TRBJ2-1
size: few
D: -
V: TRBV20-1

CDR3: CASSERILAGNTGELFF
DNA: TGTGCCAGCAGTGAAAGGATACTAGCGGGGAACACCGGGGAGCTGTTTTTT
length: 17
J: TRBJ2-2
size: few
D: TRBD2
V: TRBV2

CDR3: CASSYAEGYYNEQFF
DNA: TGTGCCAGCAGTTACGCGGAGGGGTATTACAATGAGCAGTTCTTC
length: 15
J: TRBJ2-1
size: few
D: -
V: TRBV6-2/TRBV6-3

CDR3: CASSQGVTEQYF
DNA: TGTGCCAGCAGCCAGGGAGTAACCGAGCAGTACTTC
length: 12
J: TRBJ2-7
size: many
D: -
V: TRBV3-1

CDR3: CASSSGGIEETQYF
DNA: TGTGCCAGCAGCTCGGGGGGGATTGAAGAGACCCAGTACTTC
length: 14
J: TRBJ2-5
size: few
D: TRBD2
V: TRBV5-6

CDR3: CSVDASGSIYEQFF
DNA: TGCAGCGTAGATGCTAGCGGGAGTATCTATGAGCAGTTCTTC
length: 14
J: TRBJ2-1
size: few
D: TRBD2
V: TRBV29-1

CDR3: CSADRTAHEAFF
DNA: TGCAGTGCCGATCGGACAGCCCATGAAGCTTTCTTT
length: 12
J: TRBJ1-1
size: few
D: -
V: TRBV20-1

CDR3: CASSHRRMESYEAFF
DNA: TGTGCCAGCAGCCACCGACGTATGGAGTCTTATGAAGCTTTCTTT
length: 15
J: TRBJ1-1
size: few
D: -
V: TRBV3-1

CDR3: CASSFLAGRIIEQYF
DNA: TGTGCCAGCAGCTTTCTAGCGGGGCGGATCATTGAGCAGTACTTC
length: 15
J: TRBJ2-7
size: many
D: TRBD2
V: TRBV7-9

CDR3: CSPSGGAVYEQYF
DNA: TGCAGCCCCTCGGGGGGGGCTGTCTACGAGCAGTACTTC
length: 13
J: TRBJ2-7
size: -
D: TRBD2
V: TRBV29-1